This T cell receptor (beta chain) was captured by sequencing in a study of blood T cell repertoires in COVID-19 (dated by TCRdb to the early 2020s). Study-wide context: The collaborator samples originated in the United States, Italy and Spain and spanned the acute and convalescent phases of COVID-19. The repertoires were released in a freely available public database meant as a resource for research on the immune response to SARS-CoV-2. Samples were obtained from the ongoing ImmuneRACE study (first 160 participants) and from about 1,300 subjects provided by 6 global collaborators. Sample metadata almost always included a de-identified subject ID, COVID-19 status, age in years and sex. HLA class I and class II types, where available, came from metadata supplied by the sample provider rather than from assay-based typing. The prospective study material was composed of cDNA or gDNA derived from T cells, B-cell-depleted T cells, or PBMCs. The dataset comprised deeply sampled blood TCRbeta repertoires from subjects exposed to, actively infected with, or recovered from COVID-19.

Enrolling through a virtual design, the prospective study's participants ranged in age from roughly 18 to 95 years and lived across 24 United States geographic areas. To assign participants to cohorts, the prospective study relied on clinical history that participants themselves reported in a screening survey and a study questionnaire. Recovered participants in ImmuneRACE Cohort 3 were defined as having two consecutive negative NP/OP PCR tests, clearance from a healthcare professional, or resolution of symptoms. In the prospective study, whole blood, serum and a nasopharyngeal or oropharyngeal swab were collected from each participant by mobile phlebotomists. Participants in the prospective study had the option to provide additional blood draws and questionnaires over a roughly 2-month period. Before DNA extraction, blood samples from the prospective study were shipped at room temperature or frozen.

The immunoSEQ Assay, a bias-controlled multiplex PCR, was used to amplify TCRbeta CDR3 regions from genomic DNA. As for how the authors treated the data: The number of nucleated cells in each sample was estimated from the amplification of reference gene primers within the assay. Sequence reads were collapsed and filtered to measure the absolute abundance of every unique TCRbeta CDR3 rearrangement. Productive Simpson clonality was computed per sample as the square root of Simpson's diversity index over productive rearrangements. The source is immuneACCESS, and TCRdb retained only in-frame sequences with V and J called. Part of the clones is not carried over; for the studies checked, unresolved V genes explain less than half of this, and the remainder is unexplained. Clone size and the V and J calls come from that table; the DNA yielded D and trimming. A total of about 180,000 clones appear in this sample, about 84% of them only once. Over 7% of the sample is taken by the ten largest.

Of note for this clone: No cognate antigen has been identified for it. The sample holds no much larger clone one base away, and base qualities are not on file.

Results the study describes overall, beyond this receptor: The amount of clinical and demographic metadata varied by source and participant and was provided uncurated.

The sequence was obtained from a woman aged 30 to 39 who had recovered from COVID-19. Sequenced: PBMCs or T cells enriched from blood (not recorded which).

Here the CDR3 is given as CASSLASGAIDTQYF. The DNA sequence is given as TGCGCCAGCAGCTTGGCATCTGGGGCCATAGATACGCAGTATTTT. The V and J segments used are TRBV5-1 and TRBJ2-3; matching of 5 bases hints at TRBD1 as the D gene. The CDR3 sequence holds 15 residues, the cysteine and phenylalanine included. Only the CDR3 part of the read is kept: 45 bases, read in frame from the first base. According to the germline V gene, CDR1 reads SGHRS and CDR2 reads YFSETQ. V and J lose 0 bases and 5 bases, and a span of 13 bases separates them.